A selection of T cell receptor beta chains follows, all from one sample in a study of cytomegalovirus exposure and HLA in healthy donors. Sequencing used immunoSEQ multiplex PCR; TCRdb keeps in-frame clones, though not all of them. Found here are tens of thousands of clones, around four fifths of them singletons; the top ten hold around 4.4%. Specimen: PBMCs. The receptors stem from a male donor in good health and CMV-seropositive. The CDR3 runs from the conserved cysteine through the conserved F or W. D genes are given only for firm matches. Clone size, where shown, is once, few, many, or a class for clones that have expanded.

-,few,TRBJ2-2,TRBV9,CASSTVYTGELFF,TGTGCCAGCTCGACAGTCTACACCGGGGAGCTGTTTTTT
TRBD1,once,TRBJ1-2,TRBV6-5,CASSYRTGANYGYTF,TGTGCCAGCAGTTATAGGACAGGAGCTAACTATGGCTACACCTTC
-,-,TRBJ2-2,TRBV19,CASSGLRTGELFF,TGTGCCAGTAGTGGACTACGCACCGGGGAGCTGTTTTTT
-,-,TRBJ2-2,TRBV6-5,CASIGGPGGELFF,TGTGCCAGCATCGGGGGGCCTGGCGGGGAGCTGTTTTTT
-,-,TRBJ1-1,TRBV7-9,CASSLMESEAFF,TGTGCCAGCAGCTTAATGGAGTCTGAAGCTTTCTTT
-,-,TRBJ2-1,TRBV28,CASSGSRRLPNEQFF,TGTGCCAGCAGTGGCTCAAGGCGGCTTCCAAATGAGCAGTTCTTC
-,-,TRBJ2-1,TRBV18,CASSPHLDPQGNEQFF,TGTGCCAGCTCACCGCACCTTGACCCCCAGGGCAATGAGCAGTTCTTC
-,-,TRBJ1-1,TRBV6-1,CASSENAGANTEAFF,TGTGCCAGCAGTGAAAACGCAGGCGCAAACACTGAAGCTTTCTTT
-,-,TRBJ2-7,TRBV28,CASGFWRDSYEQYF,TGTGCCAGCGGTTTTTGGCGGGATTCCTACGAGCAGTACTTC
-,medium-sized,TRBJ2-1,TRBV14,CASSQDWEGGNEQFF,TGTGCCAGCAGCCAAGATTGGGAGGGGGGCAATGAGCAGTTCTTC
TRBD2,-,TRBJ2-1,TRBV28,CASSTTRTSFSYNEQFF,TGTGCCAGCAGTACGACCCGGACTAGCTTCTCCTACAATGAGCAGTTCTTC
TRBD1,-,TRBJ2-3,TRBV2,CASRQGAADTQYF,TGTGCCAGCAGGCAGGGGGCGGCAGATACGCAGTATTTT
TRBD1,-,TRBJ2-7,TRBV27,CASSRTGYYEQYF,TGTGCCAGCAGCCGGACAGGCTACTACGAGCAGTACTTC
-,few,TRBJ1-3,TRBV5-1,CASSYGGGGNTIYF,TGCGCCAGCAGCTACGGGGGAGGTGGAAACACCATATATTTT
-,once,TRBJ2-7,TRBV13,CASSLVINRTSYEQYF,TGTGCCAGCAGCTTAGTAATTAACAGAACCTCCTACGAGCAGTACTTC
TRBD1,-,TRBJ2-7,TRBV27,CASTGQYPYEQYF,TGTGCCAGCACGGGACAGTACCCCTACGAGCAGTACTTC
TRBD2,-,TRBJ2-1,TRBV6-1,CASSDSFSGGPYNEQFF,TGTGCCAGCAGTGATTCCTTTAGCGGGGGGCCTTACAATGAGCAGTTCTTC
-,-,TRBJ1-1,TRBV5-5,CASSLEMAPAFF,TGTGCCAGCAGCTTGGAGATGGCCCCGGCTTTCTTT
TRBD2,-,TRBJ2-3,TRBV6-1,CASSVGSGRIVDTQYF,TGTGCCAGCAGTGTGGGTAGCGGGAGGATCGTGGATACGCAGTATTTT
TRBD2,once,TRBJ2-7,TRBV2,CASTVAGGSSYEQYF,TGTGCCAGCACCGTAGCGGGAGGCAGCTCCTACGAGCAGTACTTC
-,-,TRBJ2-7,TRBV12-1,CASSCGTDYEQYF,TGTGCCAGCAGCTGCGGGACTGATTACGAGCAGTACTTC
TRBD2,few,TRBJ2-7,TRBV5-1,CASGSGTTTSYEQYF,TGCGCCAGCGGATCCGGGACTACGACTTCCTACGAGCAGTACTTC
TRBD2,few,TRBJ2-7,TRBV4-1,CASSQAAGGYEQYF,TGCGCCAGCAGCCAAGCGGCGGGGGGATACGAGCAGTACTTC
-,-,TRBJ2-5,TRBV5-1,CASSLSAAQETQYF,TGCGCCAGCAGCTTGTCGGCAGCGCAAGAGACCCAGTACTTC
TRBD2,-,TRBJ2-7,TRBV29-1,CSAQTSASSYEQYF,TGCAGCGCCCAGACTAGCGCTAGCTCCTACGAGCAGTACTTC
-,-,TRBJ2-7,TRBV12-5,CASGGWRGGENPYEQYF,TGTGCTAGTGGCGGCTGGCGTGGGGGCGAAAACCCCTACGAGCAGTACTTC
TRBD2,-,TRBJ2-5,TRBV10-3,CAISEGLAGGLQGETQYF,TGTGCCATCAGTGAAGGGTTAGCGGGGGGGCTGCAAGGCGAGACCCAGTACTTC
TRBD1,-,TRBJ2-7,TRBV5-1,CASRLRGQGKAEQYF,TGCGCCAGCAGGCTACGGGGACAGGGGAAGGCCGAGCAGTACTTC
-,-,TRBJ2-7,TRBV6-1,CASSGREGAYEQYF,TGTGCCAGCAGTGGAAGGGAGGGGGCCTACGAGCAGTACTTC
-,-,TRBJ2-3,TRBV30,CAWSVGGGTDTQYF,TGTGCCTGGAGTGTTGGCGGGGGCACAGATACGCAGTATTTT
TRBD2,-,TRBJ2-7,TRBV13,CASSLPGTSDSYEQYF,TGTGCCAGCAGCTTACCCGGGACTAGCGATTCCTACGAGCAGTACTTC
TRBD1,-,TRBJ2-7,TRBV5-1,CASSPEGQGVREQYF,TGCGCCAGCAGTCCCGAGGGACAGGGGGTGCGGGAGCAGTACTTC
-,-,TRBJ1-5,TRBV21-1,CASSKVSRVDQPQHF,TGTGCCAGCAGCAAAGTCAGCAGGGTAGATCAGCCCCAGCATTTT
-,few,TRBJ2-7,TRBV18,CASSPGQGTHEQYF,TGTGCCAGCTCACCAGGGCAGGGGACCCACGAGCAGTACTTC
-,-,TRBJ1-1,TRBV19,CASSPTLNTEAFF,TGTGCCAGTAGTCCCACATTGAACACTGAAGCTTTCTTT
TRBD2,-,TRBJ2-1,TRBV27,CASSILGTSKDEQFF,TGTGCCAGCAGTATTCTAGGGACTAGCAAGGATGAGCAGTTCTTC
-,-,TRBJ2-4,TRBV2,CAAQVAKNIQYF,TGTGCCGCCCAGGTGGCCAAAAACATTCAGTACTTC
-,-,TRBJ2-7,TRBV30,CAWSASGLEGQYF,TGTGCCTGGAGTGCCTCTGGACTTGAAGGGCAGTACTTC
TRBD2,-,TRBJ2-5,TRBV10-2,CASSEASGIAETQYF,TGCGCCAGCAGTGAGGCCAGCGGGATCGCGGAGACCCAGTACTTC
-,-,TRBJ2-1,TRBV5-1,CASSLAVVSRTALNEQFF,TGCGCCAGCAGCTTGGCCGTAGTTTCCCGGACAGCCCTCAATGAGCAGTTCTTC
-,-,TRBJ1-5,TRBV30,CAWSVDSYQPQHF,TGTGCCTGGAGTGTGGACAGCTATCAGCCCCAGCATTTT
-,few,TRBJ2-7,TRBV7-6,CASSFSTTYEQYF,TGTGCCAGCAGCTTCAGCACTACCTACGAGCAGTACTTC
-,-,TRBJ1-6,TRBV7-3,CASSSLQGSPLHF,TGTGCCAGCAGCTCTCTACAGGGATCACCCCTCCACTTT
TRBD1,few,TRBJ2-7,TRBV10-3,CAISDPGTGTYEQYF,TGTGCCATCAGTGACCCCGGGACAGGGACCTACGAGCAGTACTTC
-,-,TRBJ2-1,TRBV27,CASNPGLDRAYNEQFF,TGTGCCAGCAACCCGGGGTTGGATAGAGCCTACAATGAGCAGTTCTTC
-,once,TRBJ1-1,TRBV7-8,CASSGSYTEAFF,TGTGCCAGCAGCGGCAGTTATACTGAAGCTTTCTTT
TRBD1,-,TRBJ2-3,TRBV15,CATSRVQGAVDTQYF,TGTGCCACCAGCAGAGTACAGGGGGCCGTAGATACGCAGTATTTT
-,once,TRBJ1-2,TRBV7-9,CASSTSLYGYTF,TGTGCCAGCAGCACGAGCCTTTATGGCTACACCTTC
-,-,TRBJ1-1,TRBV6-1,CASSEGQATEAFF,TGTGCCAGCAGTGAAGGGCAGGCGACTGAAGCTTTCTTT
TRBD2,-,TRBJ2-1,TRBV7-7,CASSRNGLAEDNEQFF,TGTGCCAGCAGCCGTAACGGACTAGCGGAGGACAATGAGCAGTTCTTC
-,-,TRBJ2-7,TRBV7-6,CASSPASGYEQYF,TGTGCCAGCAGCCCCGCTAGTGGGTACGAGCAGTACTTC
TRBD1,-,TRBJ1-4,TRBV6-5,CASGPGTGHEKLFF,TGTGCCAGCGGGCCCGGGACAGGGCATGAAAAACTGTTTTTT
-,-,TRBJ2-7,TRBV5-6,CASSQRRDGPYEQYF,TGTGCCAGCAGTCAGCGGAGGGACGGGCCCTACGAGCAGTACTTC
-,-,TRBJ1-5,TRBV5-8,CASSLRRRSNQPQHF,TGTGCCAGCAGCTTGCGGAGGCGTAGCAATCAGCCCCAGCATTTT